This section outlines one TCR beta chain sequence together with its context. Its antigen remains unknown. This sample was taken from a study of human versus mouse CDR3 diversity and MHC coevolution. Study as a whole: Reported immunoSEQ sensitivity was one in 200,000 T cells, with reduced amplification bias. Broader study findings: Most of the three human donors had the lowest clonal inequality.

The V segment lost 5 bases and the J segment 0 bases; nucleotides outside the gene matches: 12. The CDR3 is 18 amino acids. Germline CDR1 SGDLS, CDR2 YYNGEE. Libraries were prepared by immunoSEQ multiplex PCR; TCRdb keeps only in-frame clonotypes and omits some of them. The table has about 81,000 clones, around 93% seen once. V usage is TRBV9 and J usage is TRBJ2-1, with 9 positions matching TRBD2. The material sequenced was naive CD4+ T cells from blood. Documented subset: CD45RO-negative CD62L-positive naive CD4 T cells. The clonotype comes from a person between 25 and 70 years old in good health. CDR3 sequence reads: CASSRGAGGESSYNEQFF. The DNA of the CDR3 is TGTGCCAGCAGTAGGGGAGCGGGAGGTGAGAGCTCCTACAATGAGCAGTTCTTC.